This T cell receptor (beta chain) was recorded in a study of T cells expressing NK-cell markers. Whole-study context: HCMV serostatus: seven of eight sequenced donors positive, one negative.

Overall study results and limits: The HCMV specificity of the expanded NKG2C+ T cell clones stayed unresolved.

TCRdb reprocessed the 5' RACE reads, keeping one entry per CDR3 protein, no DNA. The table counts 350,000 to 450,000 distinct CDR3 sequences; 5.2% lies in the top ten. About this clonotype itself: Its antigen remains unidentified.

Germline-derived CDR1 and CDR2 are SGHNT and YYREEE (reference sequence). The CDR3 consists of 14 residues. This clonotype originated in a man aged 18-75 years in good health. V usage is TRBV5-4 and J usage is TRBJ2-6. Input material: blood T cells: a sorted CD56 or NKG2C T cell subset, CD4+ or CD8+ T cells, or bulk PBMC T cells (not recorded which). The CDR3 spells CASTAVGGANVLTF.